Below are 20 T cell receptor beta chains sequenced from a single sample in a study of blood T cell repertoires in COVID-19. Data came from immunoSEQ multiplex PCR; TCRdb stores just in-frame clones and leaves some out. The sample consists of approximately 300,000 clones, 85% of them appearing once. What was sequenced was PBMCs or T cells enriched from blood (not recorded which). The receptors stem from a woman in her 30s who had been exposed to COVID-19.

The chain is built from TRBV7-2 and TRBJ2-1; D is unclear. The length of the CDR3 is 13 residues. Germline CDR1 is SGHTA and CDR2 is FQGNSA. The V end lost 4 bases, the J end lost 10 bases, and 14 bases lay between the germline ends. CDR3: CASSSLPDAEQFF. The CDR3 DNA reads as TGTGCCAGCAGCTCCCTGCCAGATGCCGAGCAGTTCTTC.

This clone was counted ten times or more. This chain links TRBV19 with TRBJ1-2, with TRBD1 matching over 9 bases. V lost 7 bases to trimming and J lost 7 bases; unmatched junction nucleotides: 7. This CDR3 has 13 residues. Germline loops: CDR1 LNHDA, CDR2 SQIVND (reference sequence). The CDR3 sequence is CASTRTGEAGYTF. The CDR3, as DNA: TGTGCCAGTACCCGGACAGGGGAGGCTGGCTACACCTTC.

This clone was found once. V is TRBV2 and J is TRBJ1-2; TRBD1 matches 8 bases. The CDR3 length is 12 residues. Germline CDR1 and CDR2: SNHLY and FYNNEI. Trimming at V came to 11 bases and at J to 0 bases, leaving 2 bases not matched to a gene. The CDR3 reads CAGQGANYGYTF. The CDR3 DNA sequence: TGTGCCGGACAGGGAGCTAACTATGGCTACACCTTC.

CDR3 protein: CASITGTGGSPYGYTF. The CDR3 DNA reads as TGTGCCAGTATCACCGGGACAGGGGGCTCCCCCTATGGCTACACCTTC. The chain employs TRBV19 and TRBJ1-2, with 12 bases fitting TRBD1. V gave up 7 bases and J gave up 4 bases; unmatched junction bases: 10. Germline-derived CDR1 and CDR2 are LNHDA and SQIVND (reference sequence). CDR3 size: 16 residues.

The chain couples TRBV11-3 to TRBJ2-3; 11 nucleotides line up with TRBD1. Trimming removed 4 bases from V and 6 bases from J; junction bases left unmatched: 6. Germline V gene data show CDR1 as SGHNT and CDR2 as YENEEA. The CDR3 covers 15 residues. CDR3 amino acids: CASSSGQGVKDTQYF. CDR3 bases: TGTGCCAGCAGCTCGGGACAGGGGGTTAAGGATACGCAGTATTTT. The full variable domain, with the rest looked up from reference TRBV11-3 and TRBJ2-3, is EAGVVQSPRYKIIEKKQPVAFWCNPISGHNTLYWYLQNLGQGPELLIRYENEEAVDDSQLPKDRFSAERLKGVDSTLKIQPAELGDSAVYLCASSSGQGVKDTQYFGPGTRLTVL.

The chain has TRBV7-9 and TRBJ1-2; 10 nucleotides match TRBD1. Germline V gene data show CDR1 as SEHNR and CDR2 as FQNEAQ (reference sequence). The CDR3 runs to 16 residues. The ends lost 1 base at V and 2 bases at J; junction bases unmatched: 4. The CDR3 is CASSLVGGQGNYGYTF. The CDR3 region has the DNA TGTGCCAGCAGCTTAGTAGGGGGACAGGGGAACTATGGCTACACCTTC.

The V call is TRBV2, the J call TRBJ1-2; 8 bases line up with TRBD1. Unmatched junction bases numbered 2, after V lost 6 bases and J lost 2 bases. Germline-derived CDR1 and CDR2 are SNHLY and FYNNEI. The CDR3 is 13 residues long. The CDR3 loop is CASRGQVNYGYTF. Written as DNA, the CDR3 is TGTGCCAGCAGGGGACAGGTGAACTATGGCTACACCTTC.

The chain employs TRBV18 and TRBJ1-2, with 9 bases fitting TRBD1. Germline V gives CDR1 KGHSH, CDR2 LQKENI. V lost 5 bases, J lost 4 bases, and 2 bases stayed unmatched. The CDR3 sequence is 13 residues long. In nucleotides, the CDR3 is TGTGCCAGCTCAGCGGACAGGGGCTATGGCTACACCTTC. Translating it yields CASSADRGYGYTF.

The table lists this clone with a count of one. This rearrangement joins TRBV29-1 to TRBJ1-5, with TRBD1 identical over 7 bases. Germline CDR1 reads SQVTM; CDR2 reads ANQGSEA. The V and J ends lost 5 bases and 3 bases, in that order; junction bases with no gene match: 4. CDR3 length equals 13 residues. CDR3 in DNA: TGCAGCGTTTTGGGACAGATCAATCAGCCCCAGCATTTT. Amino acid sequence: CSVLGQINQPQHF.

The chain couples TRBV19 to TRBJ1-6, with TRBD1 matching over 7 bases. CDR1 is LNHDA and CDR2 is SQIVND in the germline V gene (reference sequence). This CDR3 is built from 16 residues. V lost 6 bases to trimming and J lost 6 bases; unmatched junction nucleotides: 11. The CDR3 region has the DNA TGTGCCAGTAGCTCTACCGGGACAGTTCTTAATTCACCCCTCCACTTT. This sequence encodes CASSSTGTVLNSPLHF.

This clone was counted once. The gene calls are TRBV7-3 and TRBJ2-2, with 11 bases fitting TRBD2. This CDR3 spans 14 amino acids. Trimming removed 4 bases from V and 6 bases from J; junction bases left unmatched: 1. CDR1 and CDR2 (germline): SGHTA, FQGTGA. The CDR3, as DNA: TGTGCCAGCAGCTCGGGACTAGCGGCCGGGGAGCTGTTTTTT. This sequence encodes CASSSGLAAGELFF.

This clone was seen only once. The J gene is TRBJ1-5, the V gene TRBV10-3; the match to TRBD1 covers 9 bases. The CDR3 consists of 15 residues. V lost 3 bases and J lost 6; bases outside the gene matches: 6. In germline, CDR1 is ENHRY, CDR2 SYGVKD. CDR3 DNA sequence: TGTGCCATCAGTGACCCGGGACAGGGAGGTCAGCCCCAGCATTTT. Translation gives CAISDPGQGGQPQHF.

The chain recombines TRBV12-3 or TRBV12-4 with TRBJ2-7, with a possible D match to TRBD2 (6 bases). The CDR3 consists of 13 residues. V shed 5 bases and J shed 2 bases, with 10 bases lying between them. This CDR3 is CASSRDLPYEQYF. The CDR3 DNA follows: TGTGCCAGCAGTCGGGACTTACCCTACGAGCAGTACTTC.

The chain joins TRBV4-3 to TRBJ2-1, with TRBD1 identical over 8 bases. Trimming at V came to 0 bases and at J to 6 bases, leaving 10 bases not matched to a gene. The germline gives CDR1 LGHNA, CDR2 YSLEER. This CDR3 contains 17 residues. The CDR3 region has the DNA TGCGCCAGCAGCCAAGATCCCCCGACAGGGGCCCTCAATGAGCAGTTCTTC. It is translated as CASSQDPPTGALNEQFF.

The rearrangement joins TRBV12-5 to TRBJ2-1, with 11 bases matching TRBD1. The CDR3 totals 14 residues. The germline V gene encodes CDR1 LGHNT and CDR2 FRNRAP. After removal of 8 bases from V and 5 bases from J, the junction contained 5 bases not matched to a gene. The CDR3 DNA sequence: TGTGCTAGTTGCCGGGACAGGGGGGACAATGAGCAGTTCTTC. This encodes CASCRDRGDNEQFF. Full variable domain (remainder filled in from reference TRBV12-5 and TRBJ2-1): DARVTQTPRHKVTEMGQEVTMRCQPILGHNTVFWYRQTMMQGLELLAYFRNRAPLDDSGMPKDRFSAEMPDATLATLKIQPSEPRDSAVYFCASCRDRGDNEQFFGPGTRLTVL.

The rearrangement uses TRBV7-3 and TRBJ2-1; weak D call: TRBD2 (6 bases). Trimming removed 0 bases at V and 2 bases at J, with 14 bases between. Germline loops: CDR1 SGHTA, CDR2 FQGTGA. The CDR3 runs 17 residues. The CDR3 sequence: CASSLTMGGRTYNEQFF. The CDR3 nucleotides are TGTGCCAGCAGCTTAACGATGGGGGGACGGACCTACAATGAGCAGTTCTTC. Full variable domain (missing parts from reference TRBV7-3 and TRBJ2-1): GAGVSQTPSNKVTEKGKYVELRCDPISGHTALYWYRQSLGQGPEFLIYFQGTGAADDSGLPNDRFFAVRPEGSVSTLKIQRTERGDSAVYLCASSLTMGGRTYNEQFFGPGTRLTVL.

The chain carries TRBV2 and TRBJ1-5; D unresolved. The V and J ends lost 1 base and 7 bases respectively, with 11 bases between them. This CDR3 has 14 residues. CDR1 and CDR2 from the germline V gene are SNHLY and FYNNEI. CDR3 protein: CASSEGQVGQPQHF. The CDR3 nucleotides read TGTGCCAGCAGTGAAGGGCAGGTTGGACAGCCCCAGCATTTT.

This clone was recorded once. The V and J genes are TRBV29-1 and TRBJ2-3, with TRBD2 identical over 11 bases. Losses at the gene ends were 2 bases for V and 8 bases for J; bases not matched to a gene: 9. Germline V gives CDR1 SQVTM, CDR2 ANQGSEA. The CDR3 consists of 15 residues. The CDR3 nucleotides read TGCAGCGTTGAAAATAGCGGGAGGGCCCAGGGTACGCAGTATTTT. Translated: CSVENSGRAQGTQYF.

The chain combines TRBV4-2 with TRBJ1-5; D may be TRBD1 (6 bases). The germline V and J ends were trimmed by 0 bases and 4 bases, with 10 bases remaining between them. The CDR3 has 15 residues. Germline assignment: CDR1 LGHNA and CDR2 YNFKEQ. The CDR3 coding sequence is TGTGCCAGCAGCCAAGAGTCCAGGGGAAATCAGCCCCAGCATTTT. This gives the protein CASSQESRGNQPQHF.

V usage is TRBV28 and J usage is TRBJ2-5; TRBD2 aligns across 10 bases. The CDR3 is 15 residues long. Looked up from germline, CDR1 is MDHEN and CDR2 is SYDVKM. Losses at the gene ends were 6 bases for V and 3 bases for J; bases not matched to a gene: 7. CDR3 region: CASSGYGLAEETQYF. DNA for the CDR3: TGTGCCAGCAGCGGATATGGACTAGCGGAAGAGACCCAGTACTTC.